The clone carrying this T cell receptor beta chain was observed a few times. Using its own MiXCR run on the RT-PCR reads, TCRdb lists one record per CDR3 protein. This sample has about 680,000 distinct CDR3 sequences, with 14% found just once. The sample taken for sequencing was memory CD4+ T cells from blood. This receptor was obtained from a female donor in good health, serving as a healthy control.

The CDR3: CASSLVGGVSYHEAFF. The CDR3 region has the DNA TGCGCCAGCAGCTTGGTTGGGGGCGTTTCCTACCATGAAGCTTTCTTT. V and J are TRBV5-1 and TRBJ1-1; TRBD1 might be the D (6 bases). The CDR3 contains 16 residues. Germline loops: CDR1 SGHRS, CDR2 YFSETQ. V gave up 0 bases and J gave up 7 bases, with 19 bases separating them.